Sequencing of this T cell receptor (beta chain) was carried out in a study of T cell clones after liver transplantation. Turning to the study itself: Without induction therapy, subjects received standard immunosuppression until 12-24 months post-transplant.

Germline values: CDR1 GTSNPN, CDR2 SVGIG (reference sequence). V lost 5 bases to trimming and J lost 2 bases; unmatched junction nucleotides: 17. The CDR3 is 17 residues long. Sequencing used immunoSEQ multiplex PCR; TCRdb keeps in-frame clones, though not all of them. This sample carries 99,000 or so clones, around four fifths of them seen once, and the ten largest clones take just under 1%. This rearrangement joins TRBV30 to TRBJ2-7; 8 bases align to TRBD2. The specimen comprised CD4+ T cells from blood, sampled before liver transplant. This TCR derives from a human donor who received a liver transplant. The CDR3: CAWSRPPRLARTYEQYF. CDR3 in DNA: TGTGCCTGGTCCCGTCCGCCGAGACTAGCGCGTACCTACGAGCAGTACTTC.